The 21 T cell receptor beta chains given below trace back to one sample, sequenced in a study of precursors of human CD4 cytotoxic T cells. Via MiXCR, TCRdb re-called the reads, giving one row per CDR3 protein. The sample has 600 to 950 distinct CDR3 sequences; roughly 18% are singletons. Bulk UMI-based sequencing covered sorted CD4+ central memory, effector memory, IL-7R-high and IL-7R-negative TEMRA subsets. Input material: memory CD4+ T cells from blood (PBMCs). These receptors originate from a human donor in good health.

By proportion, this clonotype is large (0.1 to 1%). V and J are TRBV12-3 or TRBV12-4 and TRBJ2-7; 8 nucleotides match TRBD1. The CDR3 is made up of 13 amino acids. V shed 4 bases and J 3 bases; nucleotides not matched to a gene: 2. This CDR3 is CASSWTGYYEQYF. The DNA of the CDR3 is TGTGCCAGCAGTTGGACAGGGTACTACGAGCAGTACTTC.

This clonotype was counted only a few times. The rearrangement joins TRBV5-1 to TRBJ2-4; unclear D gene. The germline gives CDR1 SGHRS, CDR2 YFSETQ. The ends were cut back, 2 bases at V and 6 bases at J, with 12 bases in the middle. This CDR3 has 14 amino acids. The CDR3 is CASSLGNHGNIQYF. DNA of the CDR3: TGCGCCAGCAGCTTAGGCAACCATGGAAACATTCAGTACTTC.

Within the sample, this clonotype is large. V and J are TRBV20-1 and TRBJ2-1; 15 bases are a match to TRBD2. CDR3 length: 15 residues. The V and J ends lost 8 bases and 8 bases, in that order; junction bases with no gene match: 10. Per germline, CDR1 DFQATT and CDR2 SNEGSKA (reference sequence). CDR3 bases: TGCAGTACCTACTTAGGACTAGCGGGAGGGGATGAGCAGTTCTTC. Protein product: CSTYLGLAGGDEQFF.

The genes are TRBV3-1 and TRBJ2-7, with 9 bases fitting TRBD2. V lost 1 base, J lost 3 bases, and 7 bases stayed unmatched. CDR3 length equals 16 residues. In germline, CDR1 is LGHDT, CDR2 YNNKEL (reference sequence). CDR3 protein: CASSQAAGAGGYEQYF. CDR3 nucleotides: TGTGCCAGCAGCCAAGCGGCGGGAGCGGGGGGCTACGAGCAGTACTTC.

Within the sample, this clonotype is large. This rearrangement joins TRBV29-1 to TRBJ2-3, with TRBD1 as a possible D gene (5 bases). The germline CDR1 and CDR2 sequences are SQVTM and ANQGSEA. The CDR3 consists of 11 residues. V was clipped by 7 bases and J by 5 bases, with 10 bases between them. This CDR3 reads CSGSRGDTQYF. The DNA of the CDR3 is TGCAGCGGGTCTAGGGGAGATACGCAGTATTTT.

This clonotype is classed as large. This rearrangement joins TRBV6-6 to TRBJ1-5; D is possibly TRBD1 (6 bases). V was clipped by 7 bases and J by 7 bases, with 17 bases between them. Germline CDR1 is MNHNY and CDR2 is SVGAGI (reference sequence). The length of the CDR3 is 14 residues. The CDR3 coding sequence is TGTGCCAGCAAAGATCCGGACAGCTCGCAGCCCCAGCATTTT. This codes for CASKDPDSSQPQHF.

To note about this clonotype: Without the conserved terminal phenylalanine or tryptophan, this CDR3 likely stems from a read error. V gene TRBV20-1 combines with J gene TRBJ2-1; TRBD2 agrees at 8 bases. The germline gives CDR1 DFQATT, CDR2 SNEGSKA (reference sequence). The junction had 2 bases not matched to a gene; V was cut back by 3 bases and J by 4 bases. The CDR3 spans 13 residues. The CDR3 region is CSASGGGYNEQFL. The CDR3 nucleotides read TGCAGTGCTAGCGGCGGGGGGTACAATGAGCAGTTCTTA.

This clonotype is judged large. This sequence joins TRBV18 and TRBJ2-7; 9 bases line up with TRBD1. Germline values: CDR1 KGHSH, CDR2 LQKENI. The CDR3 is made up of 13 amino acids. V lost 6 bases and J lost 5; bases outside the gene matches: 5. CDR3 amino acids: CASSGTGSDEQYF. In DNA, the CDR3 is TGTGCCAGCTCCGGGACAGGGTCGGACGAGCAGTACTTC. Complete variable domain (other parts from reference TRBV18 and TRBJ2-7): NAGVMQNPRHLVRRRGQEARLRCSPMKGHSHVYWYRQLPEEGLKFMVYLQKENIIDESGMPKERFSAEFPKEGPSILRIQQVVRGDSAAYFCASSGTGSDEQYFGPGTRLTVT.

The J gene is TRBJ1-2, the V gene TRBV20-1, with D hard to call. The CDR3 totals 16 residues. Germline V lookup: CDR1 DFQATT, CDR2 SNEGSKA (reference sequence). Trimming left V 0 bases short and J 5 bases short, with 19 bases between. The CDR3 here is CSARDPTATGEYGYTF. Written as DNA, the CDR3 is TGCAGTGCTAGAGATCCGACCGCAACCGGGGAATATGGCTACACCTTC.

This clonotype is large within its sample. The J gene is TRBJ2-3, the V gene TRBV20-1; D possibly corresponds to TRBD2 (6 bases). Per germline, CDR1 DFQATT and CDR2 SNEGSKA (reference sequence). The V end lost 8 bases, the J end lost 2 bases, and 17 bases lay between the germline ends. This CDR3 region has 14 residues. CDR3 nucleotide sequence: TGCAGTCCCGGGGACTCGTATGCCACAGATACGCAGTATTTT. Its translation: CSPGDSYATDTQYF.

The V gene is TRBV20-1, the J gene TRBJ2-1, with 11 bases aligning to TRBD2. This CDR3 region has 14 residues. Germline values: CDR1 DFQATT, CDR2 SNEGSKA (reference sequence). V gave up 3 bases and J gave up 4 bases; unmatched junction bases: 2. CDR3 residues: CSASLAGGYNEQFF. The CDR3 DNA reads as TGCAGTGCTAGCCTAGCGGGAGGATACAATGAGCAGTTCTTC.

By sample share, this clonotype is large. This chain links TRBV4-1 with TRBJ2-2; D tentatively fits TRBD1 or TRBD2 (6 bases each). CDR1 MGHRA and CDR2 YSYEKL come from the germline V gene. This CDR3 comprises 18 residues. Trimming stripped 4 bases from V and 1 base from J, with 19 bases between. The CDR3 reads CASSPAQGGLGNTGELFF. CDR3 DNA sequence: TGCGCCAGCAGCCCAGCACAGGGAGGATTAGGGAACACCGGGGAGCTGTTTTTT.

By share of the sample, this clonotype is large (0.1 to 1%). The chain links TRBV11-2 to TRBJ1-1; maybe TRBD1 (6 bases). The V gene's germline CDR1 is SGHAT and CDR2 FQNNGV. Trimming removed 6 bases from V and 3 bases from J, with 17 bases in between. The CDR3 sequence is 15 residues long. This chain's CDR3 is CASRDRFLGYTEAFF. CDR3 bases: TGTGCCAGCAGAGACAGGTTTTTGGGGTACACTGAAGCTTTCTTT. The full variable domain, its missing parts supplied by reference TRBV11-2 and TRBJ1-1, is EAGVAQSPRYKIIEKRQSVAFWCNPISGHATLYWYQQILGQGPKLLIQFQNNGVVDDSQLPKDRFSAERLKGVDSTLKIQPAKLEDSAVYLCASRDRFLGYTEAFFGQGTRLTVV.

The chain carries TRBV12-3 or TRBV12-4 and TRBJ2-2, with D hard to call. This CDR3 region has 16 residues. V gave up 10 bases and J gave up 6 bases, with 24 bases separating them. The CDR3 coding sequence is TGTGCCACTTCCCCAGTCTCTGGCGGCGTCTCCGGGGAGCTGTTTTTT. Encoded protein: CATSPVSGGVSGELFF.

In its sample, this clonotype ranks as large. The rearrangement uses TRBV5-1 and TRBJ2-7, with 8 nucleotides matching TRBD1. V shed 6 bases and J 2 bases; nucleotides not matched to a gene: 10. This CDR3 has 15 amino acids. Looked up from germline, CDR1 is SGHRS and CDR2 is YFSETQ. The DNA of the CDR3 is TGCGCCAGCACCCCGGGACAGGCCAAACCCTACGAGCAGTACTTC. Translating it yields CASTPGQAKPYEQYF.

The chain recombines TRBV29-1 with TRBJ2-3; a weak D match, TRBD2 (5 bases). The CDR3 extends over 12 amino acids. Germline CDR1 SQVTM, CDR2 ANQGSEA. V lost 7 bases, J lost 8 bases, and 16 bases lay in between. This CDR3 reads CSAGEDGGTQYF. The CDR3 nucleotides read TGCAGCGCCGGAGAGGATGGAGGTACGCAGTATTTT.

By frequency in the sample, this clonotype is large. The chain employs TRBV11-2 and TRBJ2-1, with D uncertain. Germline V gene data show CDR1 as SGHAT and CDR2 as FQNNGV. The CDR3 contains 15 residues. Trimming stripped 5 bases from V and 1 base from J, with 12 bases between. CDR3 DNA sequence: TGTGCCAGCAGCCTCTCGACGGTGTCCTACAATGAGCAGTTCTTC. It is translated as CASSLSTVSYNEQFF.

The chain uses TRBV29-1 and TRBJ2-7, with no clear D. V was shortened by 4 bases and J by 4 bases, with 14 bases between the two germline ends. This CDR3 is built from 13 residues. Germline V lookup: CDR1 SQVTM, CDR2 ANQGSEA. The CDR3 sequence is CSVVPRDGYEQYF. CDR3 nucleotides: TGCAGCGTTGTGCCAAGGGATGGGTACGAGCAGTACTTC.

The sample holds a few counts of this clonotype. V usage is TRBV20-1 and J usage is TRBJ1-5; D call uncertain. Germline V gene lookup returns CDR1 DFQATT and CDR2 SNEGSKA (reference sequence). The length of the CDR3 is 14 residues. V dropped 5 bases and J dropped 3 bases, with 14 bases sitting between them. CDR3 nucleotides: TGCAGTGCTGCACTCGGTAGGGCCAATCAGCCCCAGCATTTT. It encodes CSAALGRANQPQHF.

By share, this clonotype counts as medium-sized. The J gene is TRBJ1-4, the V gene TRBV28; 7 nucleotides align to TRBD1. The CDR3 spans 15 residues. Germline CDR1 reads MDHEN; CDR2 reads SYDVKM. V lost 6 bases to trimming and J lost 6 bases; unmatched junction nucleotides: 10. This chain's CDR3 is CASSPGAQGDEKLFF. CDR3 DNA sequence: TGTGCCAGCAGCCCGGGTGCCCAGGGGGATGAAAAACTGTTTTTT.

This clonotype is categorized as large. This rearrangement joins TRBV20-1 to TRBJ2-1; 9 nucleotides line up with TRBD2. Trimming removed 7 bases from V and 1 base from J; junction bases left unmatched: 17. The CDR3 is 18 residues long. Germline loops: CDR1 DFQATT, CDR2 SNEGSKA (reference sequence). Here the CDR3 reads CSVTLGGGRAGSYNEQFF. DNA of the CDR3: TGCAGTGTCACCCTGGGAGGCGGGAGGGCGGGTTCCTACAATGAGCAGTTCTTC.